The 31 T cell receptor beta chains below come from one sample, sequenced in a study of human T cells and chemical hapten exposure (dated by TCRdb to about 2021). The time point label corresponds to: pre-sensitization, week 0. This specimen's treatment or condition label, interpreted: therapeutic diphenylcyclopropenone sensitization with weekly scalp DPC. Library method: RACE. These reads were obtained on a NextSeq 500. In-frame beta chains were kept once TCRdb had trimmed the public reads at Q25 with fastp and called clones with MiXCR. Records with the same CDR3 protein are collapsed into one entry carrying the most frequent genes and DNA. This sample is represented by around 330,000 distinct CDR3 sequences; around 5.5% of them were singletons. Around 8.6% of the sample is taken by the ten largest. The starting material was whole blood, obtained in connection with sensitization to the hapten diphenylcyclopropenone (DPC). The receptor set was obtained from a woman aged 18-29 years with alopecia areata. Some clones in this sample may be carry-over from other donors' samples.

This clonotype was detected only a few times. V and J are TRBV10-3 and TRBJ2-4; 8 bases map to TRBD2. The germline gives CDR1 ENHRY, CDR2 SYGVKD. After removal of 11 bases from V and 5 bases from J, the junction contained 5 bases not matched to a gene. This CDR3 is built from 12 residues. CDR3 protein: CAAGREQNIQYF. The CDR3 DNA reads TGTGCCGCCGGGAGGGAACAAAACATTCAGTACTTC.

This clonotype was counted many times. The chain employs TRBV7-3 and TRBJ2-3, with D maybe TRBD2 (6 bases). V shed 5 bases and J shed 9 bases, with 18 bases lying between them. The CDR3 spans 14 residues. Germline values: CDR1 SGHTA, CDR2 FQGTGA. As DNA, the CDR3 is TGTGCCAGCAGCCCCCCAGGAGGGTTTCGCACGCAGTATTTT. This encodes CASSPPGGFRTQYF.

V is TRBV7-2 and J is TRBJ1-2; weak D call: TRBD1 (6 bases). The germline gives CDR1 SGHTA, CDR2 FQGNSA. V was shortened by 2 bases and J by 3 bases, with 19 bases between the two germline ends. The CDR3 sequence is 17 residues long. This chain's CDR3 is CASSLNQALQGYYGYTF. Written as DNA, the CDR3 is TGTGCCAGCAGCTTAAATCAGGCTTTACAGGGTTACTATGGCTACACCTTC.

In this sample, this clonotype turned up a few times. The chain employs TRBV29-1 and TRBJ2-2, with D perhaps matching TRBD1 or TRBD2 (5 bases each). From germline, CDR1 is SQVTM and CDR2 ANQGSEA. The germline V and J ends were trimmed by 3 bases and 4 bases, with 12 bases remaining between them. The CDR3 is 14 residues long. DNA of the CDR3: TGCAGCGTTGATCCCGGGGACGGCACCGGGGAGCTGTTTTTT. Translating gives CSVDPGDGTGELFF.

This rearrangement joins TRBV6-6 to TRBJ2-7; D call uncertain. This CDR3 has 13 residues. Trimming left V 6 bases short and J 4 bases short, with 13 bases between. Germline lookup yields CDR1 MNHNY and CDR2 SVGAGI (reference sequence). This CDR3 reads CASRPPGSYEQYF. CDR3 in DNA: TGTGCCAGCAGACCACCAGGATCTTACGAGCAGTACTTC.

This clonotype was seen many times. This sequence joins TRBV12-3 or TRBV12-4 and TRBJ1-5; D gene unclear. V was pared by 5 bases and J by 0 bases, with 11 bases between. This CDR3 region has 15 residues. This chain's CDR3 is CASSTRTDSNQPQHF. Written as DNA, the CDR3 is TGTGCCAGCAGTACCAGGACTGATAGCAATCAGCCCCAGCATTTT.

The chain employs TRBV29-1 and TRBJ1-3, with D unresolved. V dropped 6 bases and J dropped 0 bases, with 6 bases sitting between them. The CDR3 extends over 12 amino acids. Per germline, CDR1 SQVTM and CDR2 ANQGSEA. The CDR3 DNA reads TGCAGCGTGCGGATCTCTGGAAACACCATATATTTT. This sequence encodes CSVRISGNTIYF.

This clonotype has only a few counts. In DNA, the CDR3 is TGCAGTGCCTATGGTTTAGATATGAACACTGAAGCTTTCTTT. Translating gives CSAYGLDMNTEAFF. The chain joins TRBV20-1 to TRBJ1-1; D ambiguous. CDR1 is DFQATT, CDR2 SNEGSKA, per germline (reference sequence). The V end was cut by 6 bases, the J end by 0 bases, with 14 bases between. This CDR3 comprises 14 residues.

This clonotype was observed at least ten times. V is TRBV20-1 and J is TRBJ1-1; D remains ambiguous. Trimming cost V 6 bases and J 6 bases, with 20 bases left between them. Germline values: CDR1 DFQATT, CDR2 SNEGSKA (reference sequence). This CDR3 region has 14 residues. In DNA form, the CDR3 reads TGCAGTGCCAGTGGCTGGCTGGTCGGCGCTGAAGCTTTCTTT. Amino acids: CSASGWLVGAEAFF.

This clonotype has at least ten counts. The V and J genes are TRBV20-1 and TRBJ2-7, with no clear D. Germline V gives CDR1 DFQATT, CDR2 SNEGSKA (reference sequence). Trimming removed 5 bases from V and 4 bases from J, with 15 bases in between. The CDR3 loop spans 13 amino acids. The CDR3 DNA follows: TGCAGTGCTCGCCCTGGTCCTTGGTACGAGCAGTACTTC. It is translated as CSARPGPWYEQYF.

This clonotype was seen at least ten times. DNA of the CDR3: TGTGCCAGCAGTTTCAGGGGGCGCGCCTACGAGCAGTACTTC. It codes for CASSFRGRAYEQYF. V gene TRBV27 combines with J gene TRBJ2-7; 8 bases map to TRBD1. Germline CDR1 reads MNHEY; CDR2 reads SMNVEV (reference sequence). The CDR3 length is 14 residues. V gave up 3 bases and J gave up 2 bases; unmatched junction bases: 3.

V usage is TRBV7-2 and J usage is TRBJ1-4; D perhaps matches TRBD1 (5 bases). Trimming removed 6 bases from V and 8 bases from J, with 16 bases in between. The CDR3 totals 14 residues. Germline loops: CDR1 SGHTA, CDR2 FQGNSA. CDR3 in DNA: TGTGCCAGCAGTCGGGGGGGTGGTCGGGAAAAACTGTTTTTT. Its protein product is CASSRGGGREKLFF.

The chain combines TRBV19 with TRBJ1-5, with TRBD1 as a possible D gene (5 bases). The CDR3 is 15 residues long. With 3 bases removed from V and 6 bases from J, the gap between germline ends came to 15 bases. Per the germline V gene, CDR1 is LNHDA and CDR2 is SQIVND (reference sequence). In DNA, the CDR3 is TGTGCCAGTAGTATTGTTGGGGGTGAGGGTCAGCCCCAGCATTTT. This gives the protein CASSIVGGEGQPQHF.

Only a few counts were recorded for this clonotype. V is TRBV2 and J is TRBJ1-5; no clear D gene. The CDR3 loop spans 14 amino acids. Germline CDR1 SNHLY, CDR2 FYNNEI. V was clipped by 7 bases and J by 7 bases, with 17 bases between them. The DNA for the CDR3 is TGTGCCAGCAACCTGGAAGGGAGAGGGCAGCCCCAGCATTTT. Translating it yields CASNLEGRGQPQHF.

This chain uses TRBV7-6 with TRBJ2-3; 9 bases agree with TRBD2. V was pared by 0 bases and J by 6 bases, with 7 bases of the junction left unmatched. Germline assignment: CDR1 SGHVS and CDR2 FNYEAQ. The CDR3 is 16 amino acids. CDR3 in DNA: TGTGCCAGCAGCTTAGCAGGCGGGGGGGCAACGGATACGCAGTATTTT. This gives the protein CASSLAGGGATDTQYF. The variable domain in full, completed from reference TRBV7-6 and TRBJ2-3, reads GAGVSQSPRYKVTKRGQDVALRCDPISGHVSLYWYRQALGQGPEFLTYFNYEAQQDKSGLPNDRFSAERPEGSISTLTIQRTEQRDSAMYRCASSLAGGGATDTQYFGPGTRLTVL.

This clonotype was counted a few times. The rearrangement joins TRBV3-1 to TRBJ1-4; tentative D call: TRBD1 (5 bases). Germline V CDR1 and CDR2: LGHDT, YNNKEL (reference sequence). Trimming removed 2 bases at V and 5 bases at J, with 12 bases between. This CDR3 has 15 amino acids. DNA for the CDR3: TGTGCCAGCAGCCAACCGACAGCTCTCAATGAAAAACTGTTTTTT. Protein sequence: CASSQPTALNEKLFF.

The gene calls are TRBV29-1 and TRBJ2-1; D uncertain. Germline V gene lookup returns CDR1 SQVTM and CDR2 ANQGSEA. The CDR3 length is 13 residues. V was shortened by 4 bases and J by 9 bases, with 16 bases between the two germline ends. The CDR3 DNA reads as TGCAGCGTTGGGCGTCGCGTAGAAGGTGAGCAGTTCTTC. Protein sequence: CSVGRRVEGEQFF.

This chain joins TRBV12-3 or TRBV12-4 and TRBJ2-1; no definite D call. The CDR3 is made up of 14 amino acids. Trimming took off 1 base at V and 9 bases at J, with 13 bases between the two ends. CDR3 in amino acids: CASSLVKGTAEQFF. CDR3 bases: TGTGCCAGCAGTTTAGTTAAGGGAACAGCTGAGCAGTTCTTC.

This clonotype has at least ten counts. The chain links TRBV28 to TRBJ2-7; the D call may be TRBD1 or TRBD2 (5 bases each). Germline V gene lookup returns CDR1 MDHEN and CDR2 SYDVKM. Trimming removed 4 bases at V and 3 bases at J, with 10 bases between. The CDR3 totals 13 residues. The CDR3 coding sequence is TGTGCCAGCAGTTCGAGGGGAAACTACGAGCAGTACTTC. Its translation is CASSSRGNYEQYF.

This clonotype has ten or more counts. The chain joins TRBV7-9 to TRBJ2-7; 7 nucleotides match TRBD1. After removal of 4 bases from V and 4 bases from J, the junction contained 10 bases not matched to a gene. CDR1 is SEHNR and CDR2 is FQNEAQ in the germline V gene (reference sequence). CDR3 size: 15 residues. CDR3 in amino acids: CASSSRPGQQYEQYF. In DNA form, the CDR3 reads TGTGCCAGCAGCTCTCGCCCGGGACAGCAATACGAGCAGTACTTC.

This clonotype showed up many times. The chain has TRBV18 and TRBJ2-3; a weak D match, TRBD1 (6 bases). This CDR3 comprises 15 residues. CDR1 is KGHSH and CDR2 is LQKENI in the germline V gene. The V end was cut by 4 bases, the J end by 3 bases, with 14 bases between. The CDR3 reads CASSRSTGATDTQYF. CDR3 in DNA: TGTGCCAGCTCACGTTCGACAGGCGCGACAGATACGCAGTATTTT.

This clonotype was seen at least ten times. Here the CDR3 DNA reads TGCGCCAGCAGCTTAGGCAGTTCCCGAGGCTCTGAAGCTTTCTTT. Amino acids: CASSLGSSRGSEAFF. This rearrangement joins TRBV5-1 to TRBJ1-1; no clear D gene. The CDR3 sequence is 15 residues long. CDR1 is SGHRS and CDR2 is YFSETQ in the germline V gene. V shed 2 bases and J shed 6 bases, with 17 bases lying between them.

Worth noting for this clonotype: A single base separates this from a much larger clone, so it may be a read error. The CDR3 DNA follows: TGTGGCAGCAGCTCGGGACATTCTGAGACCCAGTACTTC. Its translation is CGSSSGHSETQYF. The chain joins TRBV7-8 to TRBJ2-5; tentative D call: TRBD1 (6 bases). The CDR3 is 13 amino acids. Germline CDR1 SGHVS, CDR2 FQNEAQ.

This clonotype showed up many times. V and J are TRBV7-8 and TRBJ2-1; tentatively, D is TRBD1 (6 bases). CDR3 length: 15 residues. Trimming took 5 bases from V and 6 from J, leaving 17 bases between them. In germline, CDR1 is SGHVS, CDR2 FQNEAQ. The CDR3 sequence is CASSEVQGTSNEQFF. DNA of the CDR3: TGTGCCAGCAGCGAGGTACAGGGAACGAGCAATGAGCAGTTCTTC. The full variable domain, in which reference TRBV7-8 and TRBJ2-1 provide the parts outside the CDR3, is GAGVSQSPRYKVAKRGQDVALRCDPISGHVSLFWYQQALGQGPEFLTYFQNEAQLDKSGLPSDRFFAERPEGSVSTLKIQRTQQEDSAVYLCASSEVQGTSNEQFFGPGTRLTVL.

This clonotype has a count of ten or more. The gene calls are TRBV3-1 and TRBJ1-5; the D gene is possibly TRBD1 (6 bases). The V gene's germline CDR1 is LGHDT and CDR2 YNNKEL (reference sequence). Between the trimmed V and J ends, which lost 5 bases and 0 bases, there was a span of 11 bases. The CDR3 covers 15 residues. This chain's CDR3 is CASSSGQYSNQPQHF. The CDR3 DNA sequence: TGTGCCAGCAGCTCTGGACAGTATAGCAATCAGCCCCAGCATTTT. Looking up the rest from reference TRBV3-1 and TRBJ1-5 gives the full variable domain: DTAVSQTPKYLVTQMGNDKSIKCEQNLGHDTMYWYKQDSKKFLKIMFSYNNKELIINETVPNRFSPKSPDKAHLNLHINSLELGDSAVYFCASSSGQYSNQPQHFGDGTRLSIL.

This clonotype was detected many times. The chain has TRBV25-1 and TRBJ2-3; D perhaps matches TRBD2 (5 bases). Germline V lookup: CDR1 MGHDK, CDR2 SYGVNS. Trimming cost V 1 base and J 14 bases, with 22 bases left between them. CDR3 length: 15 amino acids. In nucleotides, the CDR3 is TGTGCCAGCAGTGAATTTGGGGAGTTCAGTACCGCCCCGTATTTT. This gives the protein CASSEFGEFSTAPYF.

This clonotype was found a few times. The chain uses TRBV12-3 or TRBV12-4 and TRBJ2-3, with D tentatively TRBD1 (6 bases). The CDR3 consists of 14 residues. V lost 5 bases to trimming and J lost 4 bases, with 13 bases between them. DNA of the CDR3: TGTGCCAGCAGTCGGACAGAAAACCCAGATACGCAGTATTTT. Residues: CASSRTENPDTQYF.

The V and J genes are TRBV6-5 and TRBJ2-3, with 8 bases fitting TRBD2. Germline V gives CDR1 MNHEY, CDR2 SVGAGI. J gave up 0 bases and V 10 bases, and 9 bases lay outside the gene matches. The CDR3 totals 15 residues. The CDR3 spells CATSRGGGSTDTQYF. CDR3 nucleotide sequence: TGTGCCACCTCACGCGGCGGGGGGAGCACAGATACGCAGTATTTT.

The rearrangement uses TRBV7-3 and TRBJ2-2, with TRBD1 matching over 7 bases. Trimming cost V 6 bases and J 5 bases; bases outside gene matches: 12. Germline lookup yields CDR1 SGHTA and CDR2 FQGTGA. The CDR3 covers 16 residues. The CDR3 protein is CASSPDRALGTGELFF. Here the CDR3 DNA reads TGTGCCAGCAGTCCCGACAGGGCCTTGGGGACCGGGGAGCTGTTTTTT. Full variable domain (outside the CDR3, taken from reference TRBV7-3 and TRBJ2-2): GAGVSQTPSNKVTEKGKYVELRCDPISGHTALYWYRQSLGQGPEFLIYFQGTGAADDSGLPNDRFFAVRPEGSVSTLKIQRTERGDSAVYLCASSPDRALGTGELFFGEGSRLTVL.

The rearrangement links TRBV14 to TRBJ2-5; D is uncertain. CDR1 and CDR2 (germline): SGHDN, FVKESK. CDR3 length: 12 amino acids. The V and J ends lost 3 bases and 5 bases respectively, with 7 bases between them. The CDR3 nucleotides read TGTGCCAGCAGCCACCCGAGCGAGACCCAGTACTTC. Translating gives CASSHPSETQYF.

This clonotype appeared many times. This CDR3 is CASSRQPPGLSTDTQYF. CDR3 DNA sequence: TGTGCCAGCAGTCGCCAACCCCCGGGACTAAGCACAGATACGCAGTATTTT. This chain uses TRBV12-3 or TRBV12-4 with TRBJ2-3, with TRBD2 matching over 7 bases. This CDR3 is built from 17 residues. With 5 bases clipped from V and 0 bases from J, the junction kept 11 bases outside the gene matches.